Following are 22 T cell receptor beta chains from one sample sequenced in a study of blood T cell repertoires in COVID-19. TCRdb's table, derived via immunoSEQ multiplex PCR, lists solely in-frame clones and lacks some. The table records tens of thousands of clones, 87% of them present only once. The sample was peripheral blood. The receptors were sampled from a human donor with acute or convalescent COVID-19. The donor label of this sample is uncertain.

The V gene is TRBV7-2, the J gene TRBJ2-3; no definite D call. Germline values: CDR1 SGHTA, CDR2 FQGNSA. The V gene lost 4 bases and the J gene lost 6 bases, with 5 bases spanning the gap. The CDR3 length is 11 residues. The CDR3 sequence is CASSSRDTQYF. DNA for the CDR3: TGTGCCAGCAGCTCCCGGGATACGCAGTATTTT.

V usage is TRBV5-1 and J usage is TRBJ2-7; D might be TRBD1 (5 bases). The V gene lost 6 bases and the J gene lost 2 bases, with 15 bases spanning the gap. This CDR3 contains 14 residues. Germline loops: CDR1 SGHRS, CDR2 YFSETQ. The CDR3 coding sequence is TGCGCCAGCATCCTCACAGGTAGAACCTACGAGCAGTACTTC. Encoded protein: CASILTGRTYEQYF.

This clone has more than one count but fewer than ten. The CDR3 region has the DNA TGTGCCAGCACTGCCGGAAGCGGGGGGGGCTCCTACGAGCAGTACTTC. Translation gives CASTAGSGGGSYEQYF. The chain is built from TRBV28 and TRBJ2-7, with 10 bases matching TRBD2. This CDR3 region has 16 residues. Germline values: CDR1 MDHEN, CDR2 SYDVKM. Trimming took 7 bases from V and 0 from J; bases not matched to a gene: 9.

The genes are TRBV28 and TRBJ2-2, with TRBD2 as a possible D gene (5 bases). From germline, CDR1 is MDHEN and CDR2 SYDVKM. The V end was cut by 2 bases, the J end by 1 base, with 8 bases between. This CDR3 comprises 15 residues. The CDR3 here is CASSLAGGNTGELFF. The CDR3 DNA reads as TGTGCCAGCAGTTTAGCGGGCGGGAACACCGGGGAGCTGTTTTTT.

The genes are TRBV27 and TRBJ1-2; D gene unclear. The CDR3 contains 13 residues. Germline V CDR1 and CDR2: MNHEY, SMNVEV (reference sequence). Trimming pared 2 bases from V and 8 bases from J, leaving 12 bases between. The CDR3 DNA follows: TGTGCCAGCAGTTTAAGCCAGGCTAACGGCTACACCTTC. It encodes CASSLSQANGYTF.

CDR3 amino acids: CASTPTGTGGANYGYTF. CDR3 in DNA: TGTGCCAGCACCCCCACCGGGACAGGGGGAGCTAACTATGGCTACACCTTC. This chain connects TRBV28 to TRBJ1-2; TRBD1 matches 11 bases. Germline lookup yields CDR1 MDHEN and CDR2 SYDVKM. The CDR3 covers 17 residues. J lost 0 bases, V lost 7 bases, and 10 bases had no gene match.

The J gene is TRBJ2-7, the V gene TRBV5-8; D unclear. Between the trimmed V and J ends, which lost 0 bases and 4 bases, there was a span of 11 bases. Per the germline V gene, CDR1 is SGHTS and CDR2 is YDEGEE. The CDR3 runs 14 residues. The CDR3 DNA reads TGTGCCAGCAGCTTGGCCAAATACTCGTACGAGCAGTACTTC. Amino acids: CASSLAKYSYEQYF.

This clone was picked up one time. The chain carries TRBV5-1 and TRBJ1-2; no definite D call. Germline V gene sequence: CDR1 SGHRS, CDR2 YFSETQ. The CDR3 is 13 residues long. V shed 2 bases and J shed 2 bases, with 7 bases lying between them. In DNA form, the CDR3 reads TGCGCCAGCAGCTTAACAACGAACTATGGCTACACCTTC. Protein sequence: CASSLTTNYGYTF.

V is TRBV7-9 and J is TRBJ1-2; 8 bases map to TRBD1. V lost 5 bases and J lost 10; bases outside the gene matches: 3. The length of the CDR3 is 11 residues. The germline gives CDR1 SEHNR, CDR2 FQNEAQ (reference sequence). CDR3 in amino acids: CASSQDRVYTF. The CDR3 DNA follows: TGTGCCAGCAGCCAGGACAGGGTCTACACCTTC.

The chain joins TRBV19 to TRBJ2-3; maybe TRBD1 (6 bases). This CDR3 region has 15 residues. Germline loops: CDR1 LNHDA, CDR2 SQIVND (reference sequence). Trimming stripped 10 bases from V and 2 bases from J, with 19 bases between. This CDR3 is CATAQTGLATDTQYF. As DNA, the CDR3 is TGTGCCACCGCACAAACAGGGCTCGCCACAGATACGCAGTATTTT.

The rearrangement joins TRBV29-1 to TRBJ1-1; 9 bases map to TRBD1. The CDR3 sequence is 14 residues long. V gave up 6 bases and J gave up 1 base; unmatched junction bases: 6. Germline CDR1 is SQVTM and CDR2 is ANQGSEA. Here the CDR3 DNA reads TGCAGCGTCTGGGACAGGGCGTCGAACACTGAAGCTTTCTTT. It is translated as CSVWDRASNTEAFF.

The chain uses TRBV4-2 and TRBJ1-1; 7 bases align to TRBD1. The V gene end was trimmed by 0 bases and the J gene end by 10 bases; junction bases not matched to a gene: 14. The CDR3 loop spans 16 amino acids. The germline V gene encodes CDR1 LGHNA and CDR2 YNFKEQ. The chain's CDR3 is CASSQDPGQNGVGAFF. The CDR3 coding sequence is TGTGCCAGCAGCCAAGACCCGGGACAGAACGGCGTTGGAGCTTTCTTT.

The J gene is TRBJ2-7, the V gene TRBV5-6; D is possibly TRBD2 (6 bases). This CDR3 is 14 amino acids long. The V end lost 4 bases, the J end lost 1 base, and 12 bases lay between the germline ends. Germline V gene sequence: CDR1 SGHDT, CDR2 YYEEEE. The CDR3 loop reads CASSGSGFSYEQYF. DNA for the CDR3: TGTGCCAGCAGCGGGAGCGGGTTTTCCTACGAGCAGTACTTC. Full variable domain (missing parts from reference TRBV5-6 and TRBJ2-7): DAGVTQSPTHLIKTRGQQVTLRCSPKSGHDTVSWYQQALGQGPQFIFQYYEEEERQRGNFPDRFSGHQFPNYSSELNVNALLLGDSALYLCASSGSGFSYEQYFGPGTRLTVT.

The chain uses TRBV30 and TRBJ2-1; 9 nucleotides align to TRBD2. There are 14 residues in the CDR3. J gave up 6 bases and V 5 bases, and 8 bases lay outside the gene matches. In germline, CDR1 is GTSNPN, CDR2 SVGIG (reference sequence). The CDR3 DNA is TGTGCCTGGGGCAGCGGGGGGATACTCAATGAGCAGTTCTTC. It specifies CAWGSGGILNEQFF.

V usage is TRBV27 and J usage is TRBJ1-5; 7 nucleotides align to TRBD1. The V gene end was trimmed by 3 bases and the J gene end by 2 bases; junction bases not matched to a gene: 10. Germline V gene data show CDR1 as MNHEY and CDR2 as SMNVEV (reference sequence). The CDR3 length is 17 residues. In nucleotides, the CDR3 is TGTGCCAGCAGTTTCTACGGAGCCGGGACAGGCAATCAGCCCCAGCATTTT. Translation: CASSFYGAGTGNQPQHF.

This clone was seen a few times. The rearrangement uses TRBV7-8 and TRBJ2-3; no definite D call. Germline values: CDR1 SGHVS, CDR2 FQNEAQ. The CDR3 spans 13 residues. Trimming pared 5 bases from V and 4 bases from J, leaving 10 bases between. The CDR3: CASSPLSPDTQYF. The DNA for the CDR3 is TGTGCCAGCAGCCCATTGAGCCCAGATACGCAGTATTTT.

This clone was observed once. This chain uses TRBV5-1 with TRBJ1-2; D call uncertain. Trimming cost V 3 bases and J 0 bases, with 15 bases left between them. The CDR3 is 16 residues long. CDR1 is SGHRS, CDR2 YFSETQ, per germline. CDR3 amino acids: CASSSGRVNPNYGYTF. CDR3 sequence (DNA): TGCGCCAGCAGCTCTGGTCGGGTCAATCCTAACTATGGCTACACCTTC.

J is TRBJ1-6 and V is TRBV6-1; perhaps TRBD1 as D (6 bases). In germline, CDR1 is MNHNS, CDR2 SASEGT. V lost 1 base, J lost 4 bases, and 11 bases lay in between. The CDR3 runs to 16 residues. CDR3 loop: CASSEDRAPYNSPLHF. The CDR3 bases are TGTGCCAGCAGTGAAGACAGGGCACCATATAATTCACCCCTCCACTTT.

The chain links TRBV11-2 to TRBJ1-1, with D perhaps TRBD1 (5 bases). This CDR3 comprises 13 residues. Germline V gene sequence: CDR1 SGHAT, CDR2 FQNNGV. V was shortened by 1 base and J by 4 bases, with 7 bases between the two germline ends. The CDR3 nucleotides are TGTGCCAGCAGCTTAGTCAGGGCCACTGAAGCTTTCTTT. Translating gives CASSLVRATEAFF.

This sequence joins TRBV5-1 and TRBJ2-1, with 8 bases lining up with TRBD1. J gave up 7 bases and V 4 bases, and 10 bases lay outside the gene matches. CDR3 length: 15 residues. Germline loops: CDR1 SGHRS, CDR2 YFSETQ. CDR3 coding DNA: TGCGCCAGCAGCACCCGACAGGGGCCGAGGAATGAGCAGTTCTTC. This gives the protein CASSTRQGPRNEQFF.

The CDR3 loop reads CASRTSGAYEQYF. The DNA for the CDR3 is TGTGCCAGCAGGACTAGCGGGGCCTACGAGCAGTACTTC. V is TRBV6-5 and J is TRBJ2-7; TRBD2 matches at 11 bases. This CDR3 is 13 amino acids long. J was trimmed by 2 bases and V by 6 bases; bases with no gene match: 0. From germline, CDR1 is MNHEY and CDR2 SVGAGI.

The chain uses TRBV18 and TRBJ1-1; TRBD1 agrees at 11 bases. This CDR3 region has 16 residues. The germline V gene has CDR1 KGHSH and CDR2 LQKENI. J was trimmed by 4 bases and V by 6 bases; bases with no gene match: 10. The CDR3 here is CASSLGQGDSGTEAFF. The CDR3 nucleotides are TGTGCCAGCTCTCTGGGACAGGGGGATTCCGGCACTGAAGCTTTCTTT.